This T cell receptor (beta chain) was observed in a study of CD8+CD57+ T cells in acquired aplastic anemia. Overall study context: DNA from sorted CD4+ and CD8+ cells averaged roughly 3.4 ug.

In regard to this clonotype: The junction shows a germline mismatch at one end, possibly a read error.

TCR beta VDJ and CDR3 profiles were obtained from a genomic DNA template. TCRdb fed the reads into MiXCR, producing one record per CDR3 protein. The profile shows approximately 300,000 distinct CDR3 sequences, 50% to 65% of them singletons. From germline, CDR1 is SNHLY and CDR2 FYNNEI. The CDR3 is 13 amino acids. Sequencing was done on patients that had shown CD8+CD57+ cell expansion by flow cytometry. There were no patients without severe acquired aplastic anemia. Blood sampling was performed on the patients, and none of them had received therapy by then. Input material: sorted CD4+, CD8+, or CD8+CD57+ T cells (not recorded which) from PBMCs. The sequence came from a human donor with aplastic anemia. The chain couples TRBV2 to TRBJ1-5; TRBD1 matches 9 bases. CDR3 sequence (DNA): TGTGCCAGCAAACAGGGGGCGGATCAGCCCCAGCACTTT. It specifies CASKQGADQPQHF. The full variable domain, in which reference TRBV2 and TRBJ1-5 provide the parts outside the CDR3, is EPEVTQTPSHQVTQMGQEVILRCVPISNHLYFYWYRQILGQKVEFLVSFYNNEISEKSEIFDDQFSVERPDGSNFTLKIRSTKLEDSAMYFCASKQGADQPQHFGDGTRLSIL.